Given below is one T cell receptor beta chain in context. Its cognate antigen is unknown. The entry originates in a study of cytomegalovirus exposure and HLA in healthy donors. Findings of the study overall: A missense variant in DCLRE1C was later tied to TCR beta V- and J-gene trimming. Indistinguishability led to the exclusion of some V segments, TRBV6-2 and TRBV6-3 included. Reports credit the classifier with highly specific, highly sensitive diagnosis of cytomegalovirus status.

Germline loops: CDR1 MDHEN, CDR2 SYDVKM. This CDR3 region has 19 residues. Trimming at V came to 4 bases and at J to 5 bases, leaving 12 bases not matched to a gene. PCR involved 60 Vbeta and 13 Jbeta primers. The repertoire was sequenced with immunoSEQ multiplex PCR; TCRdb's copy has only in-frame clones and lacks some. Among about 160,000 clones listed, around 79% were seen once. This rearrangement joins TRBV28 to TRBJ2-1; 15 nucleotides match TRBD2. The sequence came from a woman in her thirties or forties in good health and CMV-seronegative. Sequenced input: PBMCs. The CDR3 nucleotides are TGTGCCAGCAGTTCCGCGGGACTAGCGGGGGGCTCCGCCCACAATGAGCAGTTCTTC. This gives the protein CASSSAGLAGGSAHNEQFF.